The sequence of this T cell receptor (beta chain) was determined in a study of blood T cell repertoires in COVID-19. Looked up from germline, CDR1 is LNHNV and CDR2 is YYDKDF (reference sequence). The trim removed 5 bases at V and 1 base at J, leaving 6 bases unmatched. The CDR3 contains 16 residues. Clones were sequenced by immunoSEQ multiplex PCR, and TCRdb holds only the in-frame ones, with some missing. The sample carries 250,000 to 350,000 clones, nearly 90% recorded once. The receptor's source is a woman aged 18-35 years with acute COVID-19. The sequencing input was PBMCs or T cells enriched from blood (not recorded which). V and J are TRBV15 and TRBJ2-4; TRBD2 matches 9 bases. The CDR3 reads CATSGRTSVAKNIQYF. CDR3 in DNA: TGTGCCACCAGCGGAAGGACTAGCGTGGCCAAAAACATTCAGTACTTC.